Listed here are 27 T cell receptor beta chains from one sample, sequenced in a study of blood T cell repertoires in COVID-19. The repertoire was sequenced with immunoSEQ multiplex PCR; TCRdb's copy has only in-frame clones and lacks some. Of 200,000 to 250,000 clones detected, just under 85% appear once; the ten largest clones hold under 2%. Sequencing used peripheral blood. The receptors here all came from an elderly woman with acute or convalescent COVID-19.

The chain joins TRBV5-1 to TRBJ1-2; 7 bases match TRBD1. The germline V gene has CDR1 SGHRS and CDR2 YFSETQ. With V trimmed by 0 bases and J by 5 bases, 10 bases remained unmatched. CDR3 length: 16 amino acids. CDR3 DNA: TGCGCCAGCAGCTTGGCAGGGGACAGCGAAAAATATGGCTACACCTTC. Its protein is CASSLAGDSEKYGYTF.

The DNA for the CDR3 is TGTGCCAGCATAGGACTAGAAAGCTTCACAGATACGCAGTATTTT. Amino acid sequence: CASIGLESFTDTQYF. The rearrangement joins TRBV2 to TRBJ2-3; 7 bases map to TRBD2. The CDR3 covers 15 residues. V trimming: 7 bases; J trimming: 2 bases; junction bases outside the gene matches: 9. From germline, CDR1 is SNHLY and CDR2 FYNNEI.

This chain uses TRBV6-5 with TRBJ1-6, with D possibly TRBD1 on 6 matching bases. The germline V gene encodes CDR1 MNHEY and CDR2 SVGAGI. The CDR3 is 16 residues long. Deletions cut 0 bases from V and 8 bases from J, with 14 bases between. Written as DNA, the CDR3 is TGTGCCAGCAGTTACTCGAGGGACACCACTTATTCACCCCTCCACTTT. This encodes CASSYSRDTTYSPLHF.

The chain is built from TRBV5-4 and TRBJ2-3, with 8 nucleotides matching TRBD2. CDR1 is SGHNT and CDR2 is YYREEE in the germline V gene (reference sequence). The CDR3 length is 16 residues. V lost 0 bases, J lost 2 bases, and 5 bases stayed unmatched. CDR3 region: CASSLAGGGHTDTQYF. For the CDR3, the DNA is TGTGCCAGCAGCTTGGCGGGCGGGGGGCACACAGATACGCAGTATTTT.

This clone was seen a few times. The CDR3 protein is CASSLNNGLTEETQYF. CDR3 nucleotides: TGCGCCAGCAGCCTCAACAACGGACTGACTGAAGAGACCCAGTACTTC. The chain uses TRBV4-3 and TRBJ2-5, with TRBD2 as a possible D gene (5 bases). Trimming removed 4 bases at V and 3 bases at J, with 18 bases between. Germline lookup yields CDR1 LGHNA and CDR2 YSLEER. The CDR3 spans 16 residues.

J is TRBJ1-5 and V is TRBV6-1; possibly TRBD1 for D (6 bases). Germline V gene sequence: CDR1 MNHNS, CDR2 SASEGT. Trimming shortened V by 1 base and J by 1 base, and 11 bases separated the two germline ends. This CDR3 is built from 16 residues. CDR3 coding DNA: TGTGCCAGCAGTGAAGTTGGGGGCGGGAGCAATCAGCCCCAGCATTTT. Residues: CASSEVGGGSNQPQHF.

This rearrangement joins TRBV24-1 to TRBJ1-5; the D gene is possibly TRBD1 (5 bases). V was clipped by 6 bases and J by 5 bases, with 10 bases between them. This CDR3 has 13 residues. Germline V gives CDR1 KGHDR, CDR2 SFDVKD. The CDR3 protein is CATSQGGYQPQHF. As DNA, the CDR3 is TGTGCCACCAGTCAGGGAGGGTATCAGCCCCAGCATTTT.

This clone was found once. This chain connects TRBV3-1 (or the pseudogene TRBV3-2) to TRBJ1-6; D call uncertain. CDR1 is LGHDT, CDR2 YNNKEL, per germline (reference sequence). V was shortened by 1 base and J by 4 bases, with 2 bases between the two germline ends. There are 13 residues in the CDR3. CDR3 residues: CASSQAYNSPLHF. DNA of the CDR3: TGTGCCAGCAGCCAAGCTTATAATTCACCCCTCCACTTT.

J is TRBJ1-2 and V is TRBV2; the match to TRBD1 covers 9 bases. The trim removed 7 bases at V and 5 bases at J, leaving 8 bases unmatched. This CDR3 spans 14 amino acids. The V gene's germline CDR1 is SNHLY and CDR2 FYNNEI. This CDR3 reads CASNRDRELYGYTF. The CDR3, as DNA: TGTGCCAGCAACCGGGACAGGGAATTATATGGCTACACCTTC.

This chain links TRBV3-1 (or the pseudogene TRBV3-2) with TRBJ2-2; TRBD2 matches at 8 bases. The germline V gene has CDR1 LGHDT and CDR2 YNNKEL (reference sequence). Losses at the gene ends were 8 bases for V and 4 bases for J; bases not matched to a gene: 15. This CDR3 has 17 residues. Here the CDR3 reads CASGVPLTSGTTGELFF. The CDR3 DNA follows: TGTGCCAGCGGGGTCCCTTTAACTAGCGGAACCACCGGGGAGCTGTTTTTT.

The chain is built from TRBV5-6 and TRBJ2-3; D ambiguous. V was shortened by 1 base and J by 3 bases, with 9 bases between the two germline ends. The CDR3 sequence is 14 residues long. The germline gives CDR1 SGHDT, CDR2 YYEEEE. For the CDR3, the DNA is TGTGCCAGCAGCTTGATTCCGGAGACAGATACGCAGTATTTT. This sequence encodes CASSLIPETDTQYF.

This chain links TRBV30 with TRBJ2-1, with 10 bases that match TRBD2. V lost 0 bases, J lost 4 bases, and 3 bases stayed unmatched. Germline values: CDR1 GTSNPN, CDR2 SVGIG (reference sequence). The CDR3 has 15 amino acids. CDR3 in amino acids: CAWSVLAGKYNEQFF. DNA of the CDR3: TGTGCCTGGAGTGTACTAGCGGGGAAATACAATGAGCAGTTCTTC.

This chain uses TRBV6-2 or TRBV6-3 with TRBJ1-4; 10 bases are shared with TRBD1. J gave up 8 bases and V 2 bases, and 5 bases lay outside the gene matches. The CDR3 is 15 amino acids. Germline V CDR1 and CDR2: MNHEY, SVGEGT. CDR3 in amino acids: CASSYGGQGREKLFF. The CDR3 bases are TGTGCCAGCAGTTACGGGGGACAGGGGCGAGAAAAACTGTTTTTT.

The V and J genes are TRBV28 and TRBJ2-1; 11 bases align to TRBD2. CDR1 MDHEN and CDR2 SYDVKM come from the germline V gene. V shed 6 bases and J 2 bases; nucleotides not matched to a gene: 6. The CDR3 covers 16 residues. The CDR3 protein is CASRIGTSGPYNEQFF. Written as DNA, the CDR3 is TGTGCCAGCAGGATAGGGACTAGCGGACCCTACAATGAGCAGTTCTTC.

J is TRBJ2-5 and V is TRBV7-9, with 12 bases that match TRBD2. The junction had 3 bases not matched to a gene; V was cut back by 3 bases and J by 4 bases. The CDR3 contains 15 residues. In germline, CDR1 is SEHNR, CDR2 FQNEAQ (reference sequence). CDR3 amino acids: CASSFLAGGAETQYF. DNA of the CDR3: TGTGCCAGCAGCTTCCTAGCGGGAGGGGCAGAGACCCAGTACTTC.

The rearrangement joins TRBV28 to TRBJ1-5, with D uncertain. The CDR3 covers 11 residues. Deletions cut 4 bases from V and 11 bases from J, with 9 bases between. CDR1 and CDR2 (germline): MDHEN, SYDVKM. The chain's CDR3 is CASSSELAQHF. CDR3 bases: TGTGCCAGCAGTTCCGAGCTGGCCCAGCATTTT.

The chain employs TRBV5-1 and TRBJ2-7; TRBD1 agrees at 10 bases. Germline CDR1 and CDR2: SGHRS and YFSETQ. V dropped 3 bases and J dropped 3; count of bases not matched to a gene: 3. The CDR3 runs 14 residues. The DNA of the CDR3 is TGCGCCAGCAGCTGGGGACAGGGGTTCTACGAGCAGTACTTC. This translates into CASSWGQGFYEQYF.

This chain joins TRBV5-1 and TRBJ2-1, with 13 positions matching TRBD2. This CDR3 is 16 amino acids long. The V gene end was trimmed by 4 bases and the J gene end by 1 base; junction bases not matched to a gene: 2. The germline V gene has CDR1 SGHRS and CDR2 YFSETQ. The CDR3 DNA is TGCGCCAGCAGCATACTAGCGGGGGGGTCCTACAATGAGCAGTTCTTC. Protein product: CASSILAGGSYNEQFF.

The CDR3 spells CASSPRQGLESPLHF. CDR3 DNA: TGTGCCAGCTCACCCCGACAGGGTTTGGAGTCACCCCTCCACTTT. The chain uses TRBV18 and TRBJ1-6, with TRBD1 matching over 7 bases. The germline V gene encodes CDR1 KGHSH and CDR2 LQKENI. The junction had 9 bases not matched to a gene; V was cut back by 3 bases and J by 10 bases. The CDR3 has 15 residues.

The J gene is TRBJ2-5, the V gene TRBV7-2, with D hard to call. Germline V lookup: CDR1 SGHTA, CDR2 FQGNSA. The CDR3 extends over 12 amino acids. Trimming took off 3 bases at V and 2 bases at J, with 4 bases between the two ends. CDR3 nucleotides: TGTGCCAGCAGCTTTCAACAAGAGACCCAGTACTTC. This codes for CASSFQQETQYF.

J is TRBJ1-1 and V is TRBV6-5, with TRBD1 identical over 7 bases. Germline lookup yields CDR1 MNHEY and CDR2 SVGAGI. This CDR3 spans 14 amino acids. The V gene end was trimmed by 4 bases and the J gene end by 7 bases; junction bases not matched to a gene: 9. CDR3 sequence: CASSFRTGGDEAFF. The CDR3 DNA reads TGTGCCAGCAGTTTTAGGACAGGAGGCGATGAAGCTTTCTTT.

V usage is TRBV7-8 and J usage is TRBJ2-1; 8 bases match TRBD2. V shed 2 bases and J 3 bases; nucleotides not matched to a gene: 9. The germline V gene has CDR1 SGHVS and CDR2 FQNEAQ. The CDR3 is 17 residues long. CDR3 protein: CASSLWSIAGGYNEQFF. In DNA form, the CDR3 reads TGTGCCAGCAGCTTATGGTCCATTGCGGGGGGCTACAATGAGCAGTTCTTC.

This clone was picked up one time. The chain couples TRBV4-1 to TRBJ2-3, with TRBD1 matching 10 bases. J gave up 8 bases and V 4 bases, and 9 bases lay outside the gene matches. Germline V CDR1 and CDR2: MGHRA, YSYEKL. This CDR3 is 15 amino acids long. The CDR3 loop is CASSLRQGAGGTQYF. CDR3 sequence (DNA): TGCGCCAGCAGCCTTCGACAGGGGGCCGGTGGTACGCAGTATTTT.

The chain carries TRBV6-2 or TRBV6-3 and TRBJ1-1; no definite D call. The CDR3 contains 13 residues. Germline V gene data show CDR1 as MNHEY and CDR2 as SVGEGT. Trimming stripped 2 bases from V and 13 bases from J, with 17 bases between. CDR3 DNA sequence: TGTGCCAGCAGTTACAAGGCGGCAGCCCGTATTTTCTTT. Its protein is CASSYKAAARIFF.

The J gene is TRBJ2-1, the V gene TRBV7-2; 10 positions agree with TRBD1. The CDR3 covers 16 residues. Germline V gene sequence: CDR1 SGHTA, CDR2 FQGNSA. V lost 6 bases and J lost 3; bases outside the gene matches: 8. CDR3 DNA sequence: TGTGCCAGCAGAAATAGGACAGGGGGATACTACAATGAGCAGTTCTTC. Residues: CASRNRTGGYYNEQFF.

This clone appeared a few times. The rearrangement links TRBV6-2 or TRBV6-3 to TRBJ2-3; 10 nucleotides agree with TRBD1. Germline values: CDR1 MNHEY, CDR2 SVGEGT. The CDR3 spans 14 residues. The junction had 13 bases not matched to a gene; V was cut back by 5 bases and J by 14 bases. The CDR3: CASSSRDRGYYPYF. The CDR3 DNA sequence: TGTGCCAGCAGTAGCCGGGACAGGGGCTATTACCCGTATTTT.

The chain couples TRBV7-9 to TRBJ2-3; TRBD2 might be the D (7 bases). This CDR3 is 16 amino acids long. Germline V gene sequence: CDR1 SEHNR, CDR2 FQNEAQ (reference sequence). The V and J ends lost 5 bases and 0 bases respectively, with 15 bases between them. The DNA of the CDR3 is TGTGCCAGCAGCCACAGGGAGGGCCGTAGCACAGATACGCAGTATTTT. Amino acid sequence: CASSHREGRSTDTQYF.